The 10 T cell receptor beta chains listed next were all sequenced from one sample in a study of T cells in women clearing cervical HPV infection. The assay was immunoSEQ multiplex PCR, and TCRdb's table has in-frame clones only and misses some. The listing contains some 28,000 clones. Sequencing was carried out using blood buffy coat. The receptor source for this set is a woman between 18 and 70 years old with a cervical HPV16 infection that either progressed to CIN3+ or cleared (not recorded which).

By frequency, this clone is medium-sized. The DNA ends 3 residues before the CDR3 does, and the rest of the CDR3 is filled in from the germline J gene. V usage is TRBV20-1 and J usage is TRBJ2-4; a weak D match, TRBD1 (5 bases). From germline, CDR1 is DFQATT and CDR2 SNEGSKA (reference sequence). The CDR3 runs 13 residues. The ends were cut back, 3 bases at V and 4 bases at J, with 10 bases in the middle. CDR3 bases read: TGCAGTGCTAGCTCGGCAGGGAAAAACATT. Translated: CSASSAGKNI. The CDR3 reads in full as CSASSAGKNIQYF.

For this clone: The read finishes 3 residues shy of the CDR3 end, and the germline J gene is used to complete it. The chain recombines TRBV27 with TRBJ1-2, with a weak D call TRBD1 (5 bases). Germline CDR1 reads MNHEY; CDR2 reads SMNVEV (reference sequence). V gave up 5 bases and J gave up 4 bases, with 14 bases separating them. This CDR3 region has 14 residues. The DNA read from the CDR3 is TGTGCCAGCAGTCCGGGGACTGCAACCTATGGC. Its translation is CASSPGTATYG. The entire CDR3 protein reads CASSPGTATYGYTF.

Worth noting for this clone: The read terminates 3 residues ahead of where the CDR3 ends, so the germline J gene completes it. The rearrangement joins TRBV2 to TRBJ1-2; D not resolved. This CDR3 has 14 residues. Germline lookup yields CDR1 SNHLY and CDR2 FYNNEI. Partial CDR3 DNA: TGTGCCAGCAGTGAACAGGCCACCACAGATACC. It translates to CASSEQATTDT. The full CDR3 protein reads CASSEQATTDTYTF.

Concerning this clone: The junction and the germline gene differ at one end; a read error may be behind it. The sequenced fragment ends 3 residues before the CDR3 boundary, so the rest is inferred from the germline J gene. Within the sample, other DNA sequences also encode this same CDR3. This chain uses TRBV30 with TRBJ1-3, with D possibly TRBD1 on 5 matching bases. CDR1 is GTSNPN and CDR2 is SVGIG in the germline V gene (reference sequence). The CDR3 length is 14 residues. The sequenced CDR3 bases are TGTGCCTGGAGTGTATCCGGGGGAGGAAACACA. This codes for CAWSVSGGGNT. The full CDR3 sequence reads CAWSVSGGGNTIYF.

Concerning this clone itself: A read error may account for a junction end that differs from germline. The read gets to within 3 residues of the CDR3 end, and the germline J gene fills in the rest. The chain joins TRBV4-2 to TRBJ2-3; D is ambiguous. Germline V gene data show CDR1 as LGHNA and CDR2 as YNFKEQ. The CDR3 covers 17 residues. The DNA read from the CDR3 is TGCGCCAGCAGCCTCGAATACTCACCGTCGCACCCAGATACG. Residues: CASSLEYSPSHPDT. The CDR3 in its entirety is CASSLEYSPSHPDTQYF.

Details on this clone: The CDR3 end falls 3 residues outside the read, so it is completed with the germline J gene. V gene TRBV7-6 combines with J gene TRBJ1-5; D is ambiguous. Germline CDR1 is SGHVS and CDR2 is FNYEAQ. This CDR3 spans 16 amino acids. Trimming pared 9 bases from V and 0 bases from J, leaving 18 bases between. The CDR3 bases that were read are TGTGCCAGACCCCTCCCGAGGGCTGTTAGCAATCAGCCC. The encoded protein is CARPLPRAVSNQP. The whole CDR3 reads CARPLPRAVSNQPQHF.

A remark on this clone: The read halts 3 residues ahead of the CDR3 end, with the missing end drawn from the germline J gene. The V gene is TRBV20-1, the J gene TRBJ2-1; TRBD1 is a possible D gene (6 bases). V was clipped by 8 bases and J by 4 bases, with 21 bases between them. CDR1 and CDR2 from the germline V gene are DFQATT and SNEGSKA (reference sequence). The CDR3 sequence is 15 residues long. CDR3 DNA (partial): TGCAGTTCGACTAAGGCAGGGGTTTCGTACAATGAG. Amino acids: CSSTKAGVSYNE. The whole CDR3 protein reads CSSTKAGVSYNEQFF.

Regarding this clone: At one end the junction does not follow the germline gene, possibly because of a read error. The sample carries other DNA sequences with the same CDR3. The CDR3 sequence: CASSPGQIGNTIYF. The covered CDR3 bases are TGTGCCAGCAGCCCGGGACAGATAGGAAACACG. J is TRBJ1-3 and V is TRBV7-9; TRBD1 aligns across 7 bases. The read ends 3 residues before the CDR3 terminus; that terminus is restored from the germline J gene. This CDR3 is 14 amino acids long. Germline CDR1 SEHNR, CDR2 FQNEAQ (reference sequence).

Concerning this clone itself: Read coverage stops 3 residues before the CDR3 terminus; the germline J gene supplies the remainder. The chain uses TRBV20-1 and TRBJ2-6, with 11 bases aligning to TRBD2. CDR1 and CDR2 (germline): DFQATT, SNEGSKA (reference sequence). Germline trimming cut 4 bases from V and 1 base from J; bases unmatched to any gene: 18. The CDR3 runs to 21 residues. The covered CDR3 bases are TGCAGTGCTACTGGAAGTGGGGGTAGCGGGAGGGCCGAGTCTGGGGCCAACGTC. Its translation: CSATGSGGSGRAESGANV. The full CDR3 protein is CSATGSGGSGRAESGANVLTF.

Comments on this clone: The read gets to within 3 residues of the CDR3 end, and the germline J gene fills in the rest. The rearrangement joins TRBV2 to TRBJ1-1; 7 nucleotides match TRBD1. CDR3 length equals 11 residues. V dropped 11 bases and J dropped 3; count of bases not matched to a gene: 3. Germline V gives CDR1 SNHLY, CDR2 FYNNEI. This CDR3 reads CAAGGHTEAFF. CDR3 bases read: TGTGCCGCAGGGGGGCACACTGAA.